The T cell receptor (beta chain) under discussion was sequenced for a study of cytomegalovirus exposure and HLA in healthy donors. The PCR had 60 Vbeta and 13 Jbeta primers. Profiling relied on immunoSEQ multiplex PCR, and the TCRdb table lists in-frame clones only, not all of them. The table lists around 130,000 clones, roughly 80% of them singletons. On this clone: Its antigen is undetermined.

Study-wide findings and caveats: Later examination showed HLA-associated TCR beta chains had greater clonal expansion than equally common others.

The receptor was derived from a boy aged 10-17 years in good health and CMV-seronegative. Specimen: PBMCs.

CDR3 region: CASSLSSLRTSSYF. CDR3 bases: TGTGCCAGCAGTTTATCGAGTTTGCGGACTAGCTCGTATTTT. The chain combines TRBV27 with TRBJ2-3; 8 nucleotides align to TRBD2. V shed 0 bases and J 14 bases; nucleotides not matched to a gene: 10. This CDR3 is 14 amino acids long. Per germline, CDR1 MNHEY and CDR2 SMNVEV (reference sequence).